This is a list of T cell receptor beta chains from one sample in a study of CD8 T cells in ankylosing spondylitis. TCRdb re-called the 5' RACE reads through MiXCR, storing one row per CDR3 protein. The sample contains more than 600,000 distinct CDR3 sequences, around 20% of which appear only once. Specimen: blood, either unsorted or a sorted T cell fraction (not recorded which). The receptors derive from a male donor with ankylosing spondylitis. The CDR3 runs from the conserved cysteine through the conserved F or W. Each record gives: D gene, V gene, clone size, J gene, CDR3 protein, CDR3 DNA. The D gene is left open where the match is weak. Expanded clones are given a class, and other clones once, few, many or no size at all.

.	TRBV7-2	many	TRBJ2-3	CASSLYGDTQYF	TGTGCCAGCAGCTTATACGGGGATACGCAGTATTTT
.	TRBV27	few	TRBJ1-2	CASSPGLGLDGYTF	TGTGCCAGCAGTCCAGGGTTGGGGCTTGATGGCTACACCTTC
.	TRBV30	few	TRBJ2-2	CAWSEGTTNTGELFF	TGTGCCTGGAGTGAGGGGACCACCAACACCGGGGAGCTGTTTTTT
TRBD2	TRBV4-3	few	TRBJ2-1	CASKRLAGVVEEQFF	TGCGCCAGCAAGAGACTAGCGGGAGTAGTGGAGGAACAGTTCTTC
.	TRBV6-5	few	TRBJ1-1	CASSYQPIASYTEAFF	TGTGCCAGCAGTTACCAACCCATAGCAAGTTACACTGAAGCTTTCTTT
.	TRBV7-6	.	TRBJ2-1	CASSLTQDPSYNEQFF	TGTGCCAGCAGCCTCACACAGGACCCCTCCTACAATGAGCAGTTCTTC
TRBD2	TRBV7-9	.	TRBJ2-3	CASDAGADTQYF	TGTGCCAGCGATGCGGGAGCAGATACGCAGTATTTT
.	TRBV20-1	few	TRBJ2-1	CSVPSPTSSEQFF	TGCAGTGTCCCGTCCCCTACATCCAGTGAGCAGTTCTTC
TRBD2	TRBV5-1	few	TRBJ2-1	CASSKGLAERNNEQFF	TGCGCCAGCAGCAAAGGACTAGCGGAAAGAAACAATGAGCAGTTCTTC
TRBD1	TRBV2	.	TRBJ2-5	CASSADRGRQETQYF	TGTGCCAGCAGTGCAGACAGGGGGCGTCAAGAGACCCAGTACTTC
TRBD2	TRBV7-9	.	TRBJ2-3	CASSQLWASGSTDTQYF	TGTGCCAGCAGCCAACTCTGGGCTAGCGGGAGCACAGATACGCAGTATTTT
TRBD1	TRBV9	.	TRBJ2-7	CASSVEGTGDEQYF	TGTGCCAGCAGCGTAGAGGGGACAGGGGACGAGCAGTACTTC
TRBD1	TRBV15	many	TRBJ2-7	CATSRDSPQGAVHEQYF	TGTGCCACCAGCAGAGATAGCCCACAGGGGGCTGTCCACGAGCAGTACTTC
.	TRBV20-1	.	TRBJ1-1	CSAAEGPLNTEAFF	TGCAGTGCCGCCGAGGGACCGCTGAACACTGAAGCTTTCTTT
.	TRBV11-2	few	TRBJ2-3	CASSLTYGGDTQYF	TGTGCCAGCAGCTTAACCTACGGCGGAGATACGCAGTATTTT
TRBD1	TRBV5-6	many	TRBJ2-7	CASSFGTAYEQYF	TGTGCCAGCAGCTTTGGGACAGCCTACGAGCAGTACTTC
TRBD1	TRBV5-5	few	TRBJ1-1	CASSSLTGGLGNTEAFF	TGTGCCAGCAGCTCACTAACAGGGGGCCTAGGGAACACTGAAGCTTTCTTT
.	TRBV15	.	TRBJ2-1	CATSGRGWAANEQFF	TGTGCCACCAGCGGGAGAGGATGGGCGGCCAATGAGCAGTTCTTC
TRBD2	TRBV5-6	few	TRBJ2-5	CASSLLAGMGEIQYF	TGTGCCAGCAGCTTACTAGCGGGAATGGGGGAGATCCAGTACTTC
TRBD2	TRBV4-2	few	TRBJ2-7	CASSQGGTSGKDYEQYF	TGTGCCAGCAGCCAAGGTGGGACTAGCGGGAAAGACTACGAGCAGTACTTC
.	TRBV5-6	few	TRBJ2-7	CASGLGVTPILSEQYF	TGTGCCAGCGGGTTGGGGGTGACCCCGATTCTCTCCGAGCAGTACTTC
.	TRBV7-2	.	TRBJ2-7	CASSSREGGYEQYF	TGTGCCAGCAGCTCGCGTGAGGGAGGATACGAGCAGTACTTC
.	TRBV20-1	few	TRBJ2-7	CSAVQGQQYF	TGCAGTGCTGTCCAGGGGCAGCAGTACTTC
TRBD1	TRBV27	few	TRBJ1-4	CASSPGGTTNEKLFF	TGTGCCAGCAGTCCAGGGGGCACAACTAATGAAAAACTGTTTTTT